These 24 T cell receptor beta chains share one sample of origin, sequenced in a study of T-cell memory formation after mild COVID-19. MiXCR was run by TCRdb on the 5' RACE reads, yielding one entry per CDR3 protein. The sample records fewer than 700,000 distinct CDR3 sequences, more than 15% being singletons. Sequenced sample: PBMCs or a T cell subset sorted from them (not recorded which). The receptor source for this set is an adult woman who had mild COVID-19 (a few samples of this study predate the infection). Cell type and time point are not known.

This chain links TRBV20-1 with TRBJ2-1, with D unclear. Germline V gene data show CDR1 as DFQATT and CDR2 as SNEGSKA (reference sequence). This CDR3 spans 14 amino acids. V lost 6 bases and J lost 3, with 15 bases in between. This chain's CDR3 is CSADVGAVYNEQFF. The CDR3 DNA follows: TGCAGTGCCGACGTGGGTGCGGTCTACAATGAGCAGTTCTTC.

This rearrangement joins TRBV20-1 to TRBJ1-5; no firm D call. The CDR3 consists of 14 residues. The germline V and J ends were trimmed by 5 bases and 0 bases, with 11 bases remaining between them. Germline V gene data show CDR1 as DFQATT and CDR2 as SNEGSKA (reference sequence). The DNA for the CDR3 is TGCAGTGCTCCGGGAAGTTATAGCAATCAGCCCCAGCATTTT. Amino acid sequence: CSAPGSYSNQPQHF.

The genes are TRBV30 and TRBJ2-5; possible D gene TRBD1, 5 bases. The CDR3 consists of 15 residues. Germline V CDR1 and CDR2: GTSNPN, SVGIG (reference sequence). Trimming took off 0 bases at V and 5 bases at J, with 16 bases between the two ends. The CDR3 loop reads CAWSVDLARVETQYF. DNA of the CDR3: TGTGCCTGGAGTGTAGACCTGGCCAGGGTCGAGACCCAGTACTTC.

This clonotype turned up a few times. The rearrangement links TRBV25-1 to TRBJ2-3, with D maybe TRBD2 (6 bases). The CDR3 consists of 17 residues. The germline V gene encodes CDR1 MGHDK and CDR2 SYGVNS. V dropped 1 base and J dropped 0 bases, with 14 bases sitting between them. The CDR3 coding sequence is TGTGCCAGCAGTGAATTCTTGCGGGGCCTCAGCACAGATACGCAGTATTTT. This translates into CASSEFLRGLSTDTQYF.

The CDR3 loop is CSATPTGTYGYTF. CDR3 nucleotide sequence: TGCAGTGCTACCCCGACAGGGACCTATGGCTACACCTTC. This sequence joins TRBV20-1 and TRBJ1-2; TRBD1 agrees at 7 bases. Unmatched junction bases numbered 6, after V lost 4 bases and J lost 4 bases. Germline CDR1 reads DFQATT; CDR2 reads SNEGSKA (reference sequence). The CDR3 sequence is 13 residues long.

In this sample, this clonotype turned up a few times. V and J are TRBV15 and TRBJ1-4; D uncertain. CDR1 LNHNV and CDR2 YYDKDF come from the germline V gene (reference sequence). The V end was cut by 0 bases, the J end by 1 base, with 6 bases between. CDR3 length equals 15 residues. CDR3 nucleotides: TGTGCCACCAGCAGAGAAGGAAGAACTAATGAAAAACTGTTTTTT. It is translated as CATSREGRTNEKLFF.

The rearrangement joins TRBV7-6 to TRBJ1-5; D is uncertain. CDR1 is SGHVS, CDR2 FNYEAQ, per germline. V dropped 5 bases and J dropped 0 bases, with 8 bases sitting between them. The CDR3 has 14 amino acids. DNA of the CDR3: TGTGCCAGCAGCCCCAGGATTAGCAATCAGCCCCAGCATTTT. This translates into CASSPRISNQPQHF. Drawing the rest from reference TRBV7-6 and TRBJ1-5, the complete variable domain is GAGVSQSPRYKVTKRGQDVALRCDPISGHVSLYWYRQALGQGPEFLTYFNYEAQQDKSGLPNDRFSAERPEGSISTLTIQRTEQRDSAMYRCASSPRISNQPQHFGDGTRLSIL.

This clonotype was recorded at least ten times. The chain carries TRBV12-3 or TRBV12-4 and TRBJ2-3, with D perhaps matching TRBD1 (5 bases). Deletions cut 9 bases from V and 2 bases from J, with 15 bases between. This CDR3 comprises 14 residues. The CDR3 nucleotides read TGTGCCAGTGCCAGGGTTCGTGCCACAGATACGCAGTATTTT. Protein product: CASARVRATDTQYF.

The chain employs TRBV15 and TRBJ2-7; TRBD2 agrees at 9 bases. CDR1 is LNHNV, CDR2 YYDKDF, per germline (reference sequence). J was trimmed by 3 bases and V by 5 bases; bases with no gene match: 11. CDR3 size: 16 residues. Here the CDR3 DNA reads TGTGCCACCAGCGCCCATGGGGCTAGCGGGGTCTACGAGCAGTACTTC. This encodes CATSAHGASGVYEQYF. Combining the CDR3 with reference TRBV15 and TRBJ2-7 gives the whole variable domain DAMVIQNPRYQVTQFGKPVTLSCSQTLNHNVMYWYQQKSSQAPKLLFHYYDKDFNNEADTPDNFQSRRPNTSFCFLDIRSPGLGDTAMYLCATSAHGASGVYEQYFGPGTRLTVT.

The chain couples TRBV6-5 to TRBJ2-7; D is unresolved. The CDR3 runs 14 residues. V lost 4 bases, J lost 2 bases, and 12 bases lay in between. Germline CDR1 MNHEY, CDR2 SVGAGI. The CDR3 nucleotides are TGTGCCAGCAGTTTAAGTGACGAAACCTACGAGCAGTACTTC. It encodes CASSLSDETYEQYF.

The chain is built from TRBV18 and TRBJ2-3; TRBD2 might be the D (5 bases). CDR3 size: 16 residues. Trimming took 4 bases from V and 2 from J, leaving 16 bases between them. Germline lookup yields CDR1 KGHSH and CDR2 LQKENI. CDR3 sequence: CASSQGSLRPTDTQYF. The CDR3 DNA reads TGTGCCAGCTCACAAGGGAGCCTTCGACCCACAGATACGCAGTATTTT.

The chain recombines TRBV10-3 with TRBJ2-7; TRBD2 matches at 8 bases. Germline values: CDR1 ENHRY, CDR2 SYGVKD. The CDR3 loop spans 15 amino acids. V lost 4 bases to trimming and J lost 7 bases; unmatched junction nucleotides: 12. CDR3 loop: CAISGFAGGPFEQYF. The CDR3, as DNA: TGTGCCATCAGTGGCTTTGCGGGGGGCCCCTTTGAGCAGTACTTC.

In its sample, this clonotype was seen a few times. This CDR3 is CASRGDSWLNQPQHF. CDR3 nucleotides: TGTGCCAGCAGGGGGGACAGTTGGCTCAATCAGCCCCAGCATTTT. This sequence joins TRBV12-3 or TRBV12-4 and TRBJ1-5; TRBD1 aligns across 7 bases. This CDR3 is 15 amino acids long. Trimming took 6 bases from V and 3 from J; bases not matched to a gene: 8.

The chain carries TRBV5-1 and TRBJ1-1; D not certain. Germline CDR1 is SGHRS and CDR2 is YFSETQ. V shed 6 bases and J shed 6 bases, with 12 bases lying between them. The CDR3 runs to 12 residues. The CDR3, as DNA: TGCGCCAGCAAGTTGGGCACGTCTGAAGCTTTCTTT. Protein product: CASKLGTSEAFF.

The CDR3 loop reads CASSPGGGRSEQFF. The CDR3 nucleotides are TGTGCCAGCAGCCCTGGCGGGGGACGGAGTGAGCAGTTCTTC. The chain is built from TRBV4-2 and TRBJ2-1; 7 bases are shared with TRBD2. Germline CDR1 is LGHNA and CDR2 is YNFKEQ. V was pared by 4 bases and J by 9 bases, with 9 bases of the junction left unmatched. The CDR3 extends over 14 amino acids.

The chain couples TRBV15 to TRBJ2-7, with a possible D match to TRBD1 (5 bases). The germline V gene has CDR1 LNHNV and CDR2 YYDKDF (reference sequence). The CDR3 contains 13 residues. The germline V and J ends were trimmed by 2 bases and 6 bases, with 11 bases remaining between them. The CDR3 here is CATSRPQGGEQYF. Here the CDR3 DNA reads TGTGCCACCAGCAGACCCCAGGGCGGCGAGCAGTACTTC.

This clonotype occurred a few times. The gene calls are TRBV24-1 and TRBJ2-7; D is possibly TRBD2 (6 bases). This CDR3 is built from 14 residues. V was cut by 4 bases and J by 0 bases, with 9 bases left in between. Germline CDR1 KGHDR, CDR2 SFDVKD. DNA for the CDR3: TGTGCCACCAGTGACACGGGAGCCTCCTACGAGCAGTACTTC. The encoded protein is CATSDTGASYEQYF.

This clonotype was counted at least ten times. The chain employs TRBV2 and TRBJ2-5; D tentatively reads TRBD1 or TRBD2 (5 bases each). CDR3 size: 15 residues. CDR1 is SNHLY and CDR2 is FYNNEI in the germline V gene. The V end was cut by 8 bases, the J end by 4 bases, with 20 bases between. The CDR3 region is CASADWAGQGETQYF. CDR3 coding DNA: TGTGCCAGCGCAGACTGGGCGGGCCAGGGAGAGACCCAGTACTTC. Together with reference TRBV2 and TRBJ2-5, the CDR3 gives the full variable domain: EPEVTQTPSHQVTQMGQEVILRCVPISNHLYFYWYRQILGQKVEFLVSFYNNEISEKSEIFDDQFSVERPDGSNFTLKIRSTKLEDSAMYFCASADWAGQGETQYFGPGTRLLVL.

This chain uses TRBV30 with TRBJ2-7; 8 bases are shared with TRBD1. Germline V gene sequence: CDR1 GTSNPN, CDR2 SVGIG (reference sequence). Germline trimming cut 3 bases from V and 6 bases from J; bases unmatched to any gene: 10. This CDR3 contains 14 residues. CDR3 sequence: CAWRKTGVHSEQYF. Written as DNA, the CDR3 is TGTGCCTGGAGGAAGACAGGGGTTCACTCCGAGCAGTACTTC.

A few counts support this clonotype. V is TRBV18 and J is TRBJ2-7; 8 bases are shared with TRBD1. The CDR3 loop spans 15 amino acids. V shed 0 bases, J shed 1 base, and the junction held 2 bases outside the gene matches. CDR1 KGHSH and CDR2 LQKENI come from the germline V gene. CDR3 DNA sequence: TGTGCCAGCTCACCACCAAACAGGGGGTCCTACGAGCAGTACTTC. As protein: CASSPPNRGSYEQYF.

This clonotype has only a few counts. This CDR3 is CASSQEEGEQFF. DNA of the CDR3: TGTGCCAGCAGCCAAGAAGAAGGTGAGCAGTTCTTC. The chain has TRBV14 and TRBJ2-1; D is uncertain. Germline assignment: CDR1 SGHDN and CDR2 FVKESK. Trimming took 0 bases from V and 9 from J, leaving 6 bases between them. The CDR3 has 12 amino acids.

The V call is TRBV15, the J call TRBJ2-7; perhaps TRBD1 as D (5 bases). Looked up from germline, CDR1 is LNHNV and CDR2 is YYDKDF (reference sequence). V was pared by 0 bases and J by 1 base, with 10 bases between. This CDR3 comprises 15 residues. CDR3 bases: TGTGCCACCAGCAGAGATCAGGGTTATTCCTACGAGCAGTACTTC. This sequence encodes CATSRDQGYSYEQYF.

In its sample, this clonotype was seen a few times. V usage is TRBV18 and J usage is TRBJ2-4, with D perhaps TRBD1 (5 bases). The germline V gene encodes CDR1 KGHSH and CDR2 LQKENI. Deletions cut 3 bases from V and 2 bases from J, with 8 bases between. This CDR3 spans 14 amino acids. The CDR3 DNA follows: TGTGCCAGCTCACCGTCGGACACCAAAAACATTCAGTACTTC. This sequence encodes CASSPSDTKNIQYF.

This chain uses TRBV7-6 with TRBJ2-5; no clear D. CDR1 and CDR2 from the germline V gene are SGHVS and FNYEAQ. This CDR3 comprises 12 residues. With 4 bases removed from V and 4 bases from J, the gap between germline ends came to 7 bases. This CDR3 is CASSWATETQYF. The DNA for the CDR3 is TGTGCCAGCAGCTGGGCCACAGAGACCCAGTACTTC.